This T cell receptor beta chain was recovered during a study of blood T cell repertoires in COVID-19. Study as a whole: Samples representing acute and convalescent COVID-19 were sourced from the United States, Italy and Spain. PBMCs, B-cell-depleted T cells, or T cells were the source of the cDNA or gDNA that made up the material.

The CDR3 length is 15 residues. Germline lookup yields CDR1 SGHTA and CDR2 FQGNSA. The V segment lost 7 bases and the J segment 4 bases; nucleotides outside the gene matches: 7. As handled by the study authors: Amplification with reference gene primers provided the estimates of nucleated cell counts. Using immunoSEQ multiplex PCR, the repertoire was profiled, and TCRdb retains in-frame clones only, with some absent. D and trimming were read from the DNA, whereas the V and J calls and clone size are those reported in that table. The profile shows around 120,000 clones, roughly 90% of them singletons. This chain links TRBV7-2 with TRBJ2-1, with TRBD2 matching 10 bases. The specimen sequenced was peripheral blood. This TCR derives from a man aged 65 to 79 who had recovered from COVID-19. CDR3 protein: CASIPRLAGYNEQFF. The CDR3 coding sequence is TGTGCCAGCATCCCACGACTAGCGGGTTACAATGAGCAGTTCTTC.